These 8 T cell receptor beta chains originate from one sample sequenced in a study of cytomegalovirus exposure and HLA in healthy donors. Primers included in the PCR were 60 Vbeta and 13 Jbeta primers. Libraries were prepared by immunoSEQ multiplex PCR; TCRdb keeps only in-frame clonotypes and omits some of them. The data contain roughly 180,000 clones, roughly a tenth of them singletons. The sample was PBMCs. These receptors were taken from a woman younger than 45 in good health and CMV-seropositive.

CDR3 protein: CASSLTGRAAYNEQFF. CDR3 DNA sequence: TGCGCCAGCAGCTTGACCGGGAGGGCCGCTTACAATGAGCAGTTCTTC. The V gene is TRBV5-1, the J gene TRBJ2-1, with TRBD2 matching over 8 bases. This CDR3 contains 16 residues. Germline values: CDR1 SGHRS, CDR2 YFSETQ. With 1 base clipped from V and 4 bases from J, the junction kept 7 bases outside the gene matches.

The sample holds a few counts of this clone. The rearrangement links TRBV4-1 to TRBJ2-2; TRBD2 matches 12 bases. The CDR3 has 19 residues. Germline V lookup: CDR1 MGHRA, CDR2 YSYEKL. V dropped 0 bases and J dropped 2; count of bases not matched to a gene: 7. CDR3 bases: TGCGCCAGCAGCCAAGAGGCTAGCGGGAGGGTGCCTAACACCGGGGAGCTGTTTTTT. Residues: CASSQEASGRVPNTGELFF.

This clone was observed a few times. CDR3 DNA sequence: TGTGCCAGCAGTCCCCGGGAGGACAGAAACTATGGCTACACCTTC. This gives the protein CASSPREDRNYGYTF. The chain is built from TRBV2 and TRBJ1-2; a weak D match, TRBD1 (6 bases). CDR3 size: 15 residues. V lost 5 bases and J 2 bases, leaving 15 bases between the germline ends. The germline gives CDR1 SNHLY, CDR2 FYNNEI.

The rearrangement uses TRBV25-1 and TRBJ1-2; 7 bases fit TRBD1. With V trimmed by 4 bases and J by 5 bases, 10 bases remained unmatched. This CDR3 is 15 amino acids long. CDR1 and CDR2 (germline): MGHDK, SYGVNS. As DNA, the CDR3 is TGTGCCAGCAGTGGGGCGACAGGGTTTATTTATGGCTACACCTTC. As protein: CASSGATGFIYGYTF.

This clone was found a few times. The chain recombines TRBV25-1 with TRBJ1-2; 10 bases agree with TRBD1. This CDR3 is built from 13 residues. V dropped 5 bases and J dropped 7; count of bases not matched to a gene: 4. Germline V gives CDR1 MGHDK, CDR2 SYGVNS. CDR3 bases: TGTGCCAGCAGTACCGGGACAGGGGCTGGCTACACCTTC. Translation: CASSTGTGAGYTF.

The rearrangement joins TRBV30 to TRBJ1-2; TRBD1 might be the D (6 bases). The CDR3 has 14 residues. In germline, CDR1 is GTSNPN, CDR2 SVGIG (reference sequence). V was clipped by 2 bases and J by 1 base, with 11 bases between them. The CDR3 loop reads CAWSNQQGNYGYTF. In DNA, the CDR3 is TGTGCCTGGAGTAATCAACAGGGTAACTATGGCTACACCTTC. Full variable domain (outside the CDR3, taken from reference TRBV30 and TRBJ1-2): SQTIHQWPATLVQPVGSPLSLECTVEGTSNPNLYWYRQAAGRGLQLLFYSVGIGQISSEVPQNLSASRPQDRQFILSSKKLLLSDSGFYLCAWSNQQGNYGYTFGSGTRLTVV.

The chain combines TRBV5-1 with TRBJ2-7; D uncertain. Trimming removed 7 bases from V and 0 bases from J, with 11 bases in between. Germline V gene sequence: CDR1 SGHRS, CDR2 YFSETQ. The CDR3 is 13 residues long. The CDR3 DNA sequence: TGCGCCAGCGGTGCGGTTCCCTCCTACGAGCAGTACTTC. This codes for CASGAVPSYEQYF.

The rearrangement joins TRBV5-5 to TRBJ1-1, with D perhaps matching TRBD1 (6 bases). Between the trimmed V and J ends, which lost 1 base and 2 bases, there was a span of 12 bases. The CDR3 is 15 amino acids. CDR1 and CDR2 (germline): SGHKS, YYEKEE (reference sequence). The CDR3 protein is CASSLSWTENTEAFF. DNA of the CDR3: TGTGCCAGCAGCTTGTCCTGGACAGAAAACACTGAAGCTTTCTTT.